The rows below give T cell receptor beta chains drawn from one sample of a study of T-cell reconstitution after alpha-beta-depleted transplantation in children. One entry per CDR3 protein results from TCRdb running MiXCR on the PCR reads. Here the sample spans more than 15,000 distinct CDR3 sequences, roughly 8% being singletons. The sample in question was PBMCs, mostly from graft donor cells, obtained 60 days after TCRalphabeta/CD19-depleted stem cell transplant. These receptors all come from a boy younger than two who had a stem cell transplant for Wiskott-Aldrich syndrome, so the T cells may come from the graft donor. Each CDR3 is given with its conserved first and last residue. A D gene is named only where the DNA matches it firmly. Expanded clones get a size class; other rows say once, few or many, or leave the size out.

CDR3aa: CASSQVEGTGTSGRTTTDTQYF; CDR3nt: TGTGCCAGCAGCCAAGTGGAGGGAACCGGGACTAGCGGGAGGACCACCACAGATACGCAGTATTTT; v_gene: TRBV4-2; abundance: few; d_gene: TRBD2; j_gene: TRBJ2-3; len: 22
CDR3aa: CATSDPSYRGDTDTQYF; CDR3nt: TGTGCCACCAGTGACCCGTCCTACAGGGGAGACACAGATACGCAGTATTTT; v_gene: TRBV24-1; abundance: many; d_gene: TRBD1; j_gene: TRBJ2-3; len: 17
CDR3aa: CASRASGNTIYF; CDR3nt: TGTGCCAGCAGGGCAAGTGGAAACACCATATATTTT; v_gene: TRBV28; abundance: -; d_gene: -; j_gene: TRBJ1-3; len: 12
CDR3aa: CSASGATEAFF; CDR3nt: TGCAGTGCCTCAGGGGCCACTGAAGCTTTCTTT; v_gene: TRBV20-1; abundance: few; d_gene: -; j_gene: TRBJ1-1; len: 11
CDR3aa: CASRTGMYQETQYF; CDR3nt: TGTGCCAGTCGGACAGGGATGTACCAAGAGACCCAGTACTTC; v_gene: TRBV27; abundance: many; d_gene: TRBD1; j_gene: TRBJ2-5; len: 14
CDR3aa: CASSLASLHTDTQYF; CDR3nt: TGCGCCAGCAGCTTGGCTAGCCTCCACACAGATACGCAGTATTTT; v_gene: TRBV5-1; abundance: many; d_gene: -; j_gene: TRBJ2-3; len: 15
CDR3aa: CATSDTDPRGTGVDNEQFF; CDR3nt: TGTGCCACCAGTGACACCGACCCCAGGGGGACAGGGGTCGACAATGAGCAGTTCTTC; v_gene: TRBV24-1; abundance: -; d_gene: TRBD1; j_gene: TRBJ2-1; len: 19
CDR3aa: CASSQDEGYEQFF; CDR3nt: TGTGCCAGCAGCCAAGATGAGGGGTATGAGCAGTTCTTC; v_gene: TRBV4-2; abundance: few; d_gene: -; j_gene: TRBJ2-1; len: 13
CDR3aa: CASSLDSTASSYGYTF; CDR3nt: TGTGCCAGCAGCTTAGACTCCACAGCTTCCTCCTATGGCTACACCTTC; v_gene: TRBV7-9; abundance: -; d_gene: -; j_gene: TRBJ1-2; len: 16
CDR3aa: CASSLDRGSPCSGANVLTF; CDR3nt: TGTGCCAGCAGCTTAGATCGGGGCAGCCCATGCTCTGGGGCCAACGTCCTGACTTTC; v_gene: TRBV11-2; abundance: many; d_gene: -; j_gene: TRBJ2-6; len: 19
CDR3aa: CASSLKQGGYNEQFF; CDR3nt: TGTGCCAGCAGTTTAAAACAGGGTGGGTACAATGAGCAGTTCTTC; v_gene: TRBV12-3/TRBV12-4; abundance: medium-sized; d_gene: -; j_gene: TRBJ2-1; len: 15
CDR3aa: CASRTQRNEQFF; CDR3nt: TGTGCCAGCCGGACCCAGCGTAATGAGCAGTTCTTC; v_gene: TRBV2; abundance: few; d_gene: -; j_gene: TRBJ2-1; len: 12
CDR3aa: CATSSVRYALTGELFF; CDR3nt: TGTGCCACCAGCAGCGTCCGTTATGCGCTCACCGGGGAGCTGTTTTTT; v_gene: TRBV15; abundance: -; d_gene: -; j_gene: TRBJ2-2; len: 16
CDR3aa: CSAREGNFYNEQFF; CDR3nt: TGCAGTGCTAGAGAGGGAAACTTCTACAATGAGCAGTTCTTC; v_gene: TRBV20-1; abundance: few; d_gene: -; j_gene: TRBJ2-1; len: 14
CDR3aa: CSARDTRISTNEQFF; CDR3nt: TGCAGTGCTAGAGATACCAGGATTAGCACCAATGAGCAGTTCTTC; v_gene: TRBV20-1; abundance: -; d_gene: -; j_gene: TRBJ2-1; len: 15
CDR3aa: CASGAGEISWQFF; CDR3nt: TGTGCCAGCGGGGCGGGTGAAATAAGTTGGCAGTTCTTC; v_gene: TRBV7-9; abundance: many; d_gene: -; j_gene: TRBJ2-1; len: 13
CDR3aa: CASRGLAGAYNEQFF; CDR3nt: TGTGCCAGCAGGGGACTAGCGGGAGCATACAATGAGCAGTTCTTC; v_gene: TRBV2; abundance: many; d_gene: TRBD2; j_gene: TRBJ2-1; len: 15
CDR3aa: CASSYTADTEAFF; CDR3nt: TGCGCCAGCAGCTATACCGCGGACACTGAAGCTTTCTTT; v_gene: TRBV5-1; abundance: many; d_gene: -; j_gene: TRBJ1-1; len: 13
CDR3aa: CASRAGTSVNEQFF; CDR3nt: TGTGCCAGCAGAGCCGGGACTAGCGTCAATGAGCAGTTCTTC; v_gene: TRBV12-3/TRBV12-4; abundance: many; d_gene: TRBD2; j_gene: TRBJ2-1; len: 14
CDR3aa: CASSRVLSYEQYF; CDR3nt: TGTGCCAGCAGCCGGGTCCTCTCCTACGAGCAGTACTTC; v_gene: TRBV28; abundance: many; d_gene: -; j_gene: TRBJ2-7; len: 13